In this sample, the clone carrying this T cell receptor beta chain turned up once. No antigen is known for it. This sample was included in a study of cytomegalovirus exposure and HLA in healthy donors. For the study at large: The platform used for the 110 or so validation repertoires matched that of the roughly 670 first-cohort repertoires, a later analysis reported. Study-wide findings and caveats: Most TCR sequences were seen very rarely across donors, but some public TCRs occurred in many. The study recorded about 150 TCR beta chains that were cytomegalovirus-associated.

Trimming at V came to 4 bases and at J to 2 bases, leaving 6 bases not matched to a gene. Germline CDR1 SGHVS, CDR2 FQNEAQ. The length of the CDR3 is 16 residues. Sequencing used immunoSEQ multiplex PCR; TCRdb keeps in-frame clones, though not all of them. The table has tens of thousands of clones, around 93% seen once. This clonotype was sampled from a man aged 18 to 30 in good health and CMV-seronegative. The sample was PBMCs. V gene TRBV7-8 combines with J gene TRBJ2-2, with TRBD1 matching over 8 bases. CDR3 DNA sequence: TGTGCCAGCAGCTCGACAGGGGTAATTAACACCGGGGAGCTGTTTTTT. It yields the protein CASSSTGVINTGELFF.